A single TCR beta chain is shown here with its context. The CDR3 is 15 amino acids. Trimming stripped 2 bases from V and 3 bases from J, with 13 bases between. Germline CDR1 LNHDA, CDR2 SQIVND (reference sequence). The record originates from a study of shared clonotypes between healthy human individuals. Study-wide background: The study drew on two women and a few men aged 18 to 49 as donors.

At the deep level, the assay was run. Sequencing used immunoSEQ multiplex PCR; TCRdb keeps in-frame clones, though not all of them. The sample lists about 500,000 clones; roughly 80% were seen once. The unsorted samples had about 95 million PBMCs used for genomic DNA. The specimen was PBMCs. This chain uses TRBV19 with TRBJ1-1; tentatively, D is TRBD1 (6 bases). The TCR originated in a woman aged 40 to 50 in good health. Some clones in this sample may be carry-over from other donors' samples. In nucleotides, the CDR3 is TGTGCCAGTAGTATATTAGACAGGCTGGACACTGAAGCTTTCTTT. As protein: CASSILDRLDTEAFF.